The clone carrying this TCR beta chain has only a few counts. Its antigen remains unidentified. The sample originates from a study of T cell repertoires in cytomegalovirus infection. Study-level information: Alongside well-studied HLA-B-restricted CMV epitopes, recently identified HLA-C-restricted CMV epitopes were also used. CMV infection and matching HLA type were both indicated by public TCR beta signatures.

Findings of the study overall: Dominating the ex vivo response were HLA-C-restricted CMV-specific TCR beta clonotypes. Summed frequency of shared TCR beta families picked out CMV carriers who also had the relevant HLA.

TCRdb processed the reads anew with MiXCR; each CDR3 protein has one entry. The repertoire consists of fewer than 850,000 distinct CDR3 sequences, with 25% to 30% occurring once and the leading ten covering around 13%. The sequenced sample was cultured CD8+ T cells from PBMCs, obtained from culture after CMV antigen stimulation. This TCR was recovered from a human donor in good health (CMV status not recorded). Some clones in this sample may be carry-over from other donors' samples.

The CDR3 protein is CASSDWGPPSSPLHF. DNA for the CDR3: TGTGCCAGCAGCGACTGGGGACCCCCAAGTTCACCCCTCCACTTT. This chain connects TRBV6-2 or TRBV6-3 to TRBJ1-6; TRBD1 is a possible D gene (5 bases). V lost 6 bases, J lost 9 bases, and 18 bases lay in between. The CDR3 is 15 amino acids. CDR1 and CDR2 from the germline V gene are MNHEY and SVGEGT.